These T cell receptor beta chains were read from a single sample in a study of blood T cell repertoires in COVID-19. TCRdb keeps only in-frame clones here, not all; method: immunoSEQ multiplex PCR. The sample has about 260,000 clones; roughly 88% are singletons. The sequenced material came from PBMCs or T cells enriched from blood (not recorded which). The receptors shown here come from a woman aged 45-65 years who had recovered from COVID-19. Each CDR3 is given with its conserved first and last residue. The order of the fields is V gene, J gene, CDR3 protein.

TRBV27	TRBJ2-7	CASSSKGQSYEQYF
TRBV30	TRBJ1-1	CAWGGPYTEAFF
TRBV13	TRBJ2-7	CASSLAQASYEQYF
TRBV6-5	TRBJ1-1	CASNQQGAGNTEAFF
TRBV3-1/TRBV3-2	TRBJ2-1	CASSQLAGAGNEQFF
TRBV6-5	TRBJ1-5	CASSRDRYSNQPQHF
TRBV5-1	TRBJ1-5	CASSLSGNQPQHF
TRBV19	TRBJ2-3	CATLTSGRAGDTQYF
TRBV28	TRBJ1-2	CASSSQTTGTYGYTF
TRBV5-1	TRBJ2-7	CASSLREGLGEQYF
TRBV30	TRBJ2-7	CAWSASGGSSYEQYF
TRBV5-5	TRBJ1-1	CASSLEAAERGAFF
TRBV28	TRBJ1-5	CASSPGTGKKPQHF
TRBV18	TRBJ2-1	CASSPGRSGARNEQFF